Listed below are T cell receptor beta chains from one sample, sequenced in a study of human T cells and chemical hapten exposure. One entry per CDR3 protein results from TCRdb running MiXCR on the RACE reads. The table records some 350,000 distinct CDR3 sequences, 6% to 8.5% of them present only once. The sequences come from whole blood, collected in connection with sensitization to the hapten diphenylcyclopropenone (DPC). Source of these receptors: a woman aged 18 to 35 with alopecia areata. Some clones in this sample may be carry-over from other donors' samples. CDR3s include the opening cysteine and the closing phenylalanine or tryptophan. A D gene is named only where the DNA matches it firmly. Only part of the rows carry a size: once, few, many, or a class if the clone is expanded.

TGCGCCAGCAGCCAGGACCGGGTTTTCGGGACCCAGTACTTC,CASSQDRVFGTQYF,TRBJ2-5,-,many,TRBV4-3
TGTGCCAGCAGCTTAGATCCGGGGCGAATAACTCAGCCCCAGCATTTT,CASSLDPGRITQPQHF,TRBJ1-5,-,few,TRBV7-8
TGTGCCAGCAGTTTAACGGGGGCCGATGAAAATCTGTTTTTT,CASSLTGADENLFF,TRBJ1-4,-,-,TRBV28
TGTGCCAGCAGCTTTCAGGGTTCGCAGCCCCAGCATTTT,CASSFQGSQPQHF,TRBJ1-5,-,-,TRBV13
TGTGCCAGCAGCCAGGACAGGGCTACCTGGGAGCTGTTTTTT,CASSQDRATWELFF,TRBJ2-2,TRBD1,few,TRBV4-2
TGTGCCAGCAGAGCTACAGGGAACAATGAGCAGTTCTTC,CASRATGNNEQFF,TRBJ2-1,-,-,TRBV6-2/TRBV6-3
TGTGCCAGCAGTGAATGGTCGGGTAGGGATGGCTACACCTTC,CASSEWSGRDGYTF,TRBJ1-2,-,few,TRBV6-1
TGTGCCAGCCTAGAGGAAGCGGTCACAGATACGCAGTATTTT,CASLEEAVTDTQYF,TRBJ2-3,-,-,TRBV5-6
TGCAGTGCTAGGAAACAGGGTCGCACTGAAGCTTTCTTT,CSARKQGRTEAFF,TRBJ1-1,-,many,TRBV20-1
TGTGCCAGCAGTGATGCCACAGGGAGGACTGAAGCTTTCTTT,CASSDATGRTEAFF,TRBJ1-1,-,-,TRBV6-1
TGTGCCAGCTCACCACGGTTCAGCGGGGAGGAAGATACGCAGTATTTT,CASSPRFSGEEDTQYF,TRBJ2-3,TRBD2,few,TRBV18
TGTGCCAGCAGTTTGGGGACGGGCAGCTTGAACACTGAAGCTTTCTTT,CASSLGTGSLNTEAFF,TRBJ1-1,-,-,TRBV12-3/TRBV12-4
TGCAGTGCTAAAAGGGGGGTTTTAAATCAGCCCCAGCATTTT,CSAKRGVLNQPQHF,TRBJ1-5,-,-,TRBV20-1
TGCAGTGCTACTACAGGGGGTTTCGACCGGCCCCAGCATTTT,CSATTGGFDRPQHF,TRBJ1-5,TRBD1,-,TRBV20-1
TGTGCCAGCAGTCCCGGGGAGGGCTATGGCTACACCTTC,CASSPGEGYGYTF,TRBJ1-2,-,few,TRBV12-3/TRBV12-4
TGTGCCAGCGGAACTGAGGGGGCGGAGGGCTACACCTTC,CASGTEGAEGYTF,TRBJ1-2,TRBD1,-,TRBV12-3/TRBV12-4
TGTGCCAGCAGTGGAGGGACTAGCGCCCCGAGGTCCTACGAGCAGTACTTC,CASSGGTSAPRSYEQYF,TRBJ2-7,TRBD2,-,TRBV25-1
TGTGCCAGCAGCTTAGTTCTCGAATTCGCCACTGAAGCTTTCTTT,CASSLVLEFATEAFF,TRBJ1-1,-,-,TRBV7-8
TGTGCCAGCAGCTTAGCTTTCGCAGGACCCTACGAGCAGTACTTC,CASSLAFAGPYEQYF,TRBJ2-7,-,-,TRBV7-6
TGTGCCACCAGTGATTCAAGTAACACCGGGGAGCTGTTTTTT,CATSDSSNTGELFF,TRBJ2-2,-,-,TRBV24-1
TGTGCCACCGAGGACACGACCTCTGGAAACACCATATATTTT,CATEDTTSGNTIYF,TRBJ1-3,-,-,TRBV10-3
TGCAGCGTTCTGGAGCAGGACGGGACCCAGTACTTC,CSVLEQDGTQYF,TRBJ2-5,-,-,TRBV29-1
TGCAGTGCACCGGGACTAGCGGGGGGTGGCGATACGCAGTATTTT,CSAPGLAGGGDTQYF,TRBJ2-3,TRBD2,many,TRBV20-1
TGTGCCAGCAAGAGGACTAGCGCGGATACGCAGTATTTT,CASKRTSADTQYF,TRBJ2-3,TRBD2,-,TRBV27
TGTGCCAGCTCACCTGGACAGGGGAATGAGCAGTTCTTC,CASSPGQGNEQFF,TRBJ2-1,TRBD1,few,TRBV18
TGTGCCAGCAGCTTCGTGTTTGCGGCCGGGAACACCGGGGAGCTGTTTTTT,CASSFVFAAGNTGELFF,TRBJ2-2,-,few,TRBV7-8
TGCGCCAGCAGGGGTCAGGGGGAATTAAACTATGGCTACACCTTC,CASRGQGELNYGYTF,TRBJ1-2,TRBD1,once,TRBV5-1
TGTGCCAGCAGTCCCCCAACTAGCGGGGGCGAGCAGTTCTTC,CASSPPTSGGEQFF,TRBJ2-1,TRBD2,many,TRBV28
TGTGCCAGCAGTTACGCAGGGTCTGGGAATTCACCCCTCCACTTT,CASSYAGSGNSPLHF,TRBJ1-6,-,few,TRBV6-6
TGCGCCAGCAGATCCACTAGCGGGGGCACGAATACGCAGTATTTT,CASRSTSGGTNTQYF,TRBJ2-3,TRBD2,few,TRBV4-3
TGTGCCAGCAGCTTAGGGGGATCGAGCTCCTACAATGAGCAGTTCTTC,CASSLGGSSSYNEQFF,TRBJ2-1,-,many,TRBV7-2
TGTGCCAGCCAGGAGGGCAGGTTAAACAATGAGCAGTTCTTC,CASQEGRLNNEQFF,TRBJ2-1,-,few,TRBV2
TGTGCCAGCAGTACGGACACGAACACTGAAGCTTTCTTT,CASSTDTNTEAFF,TRBJ1-1,-,few,TRBV2
TGTGCCAGCAGCATTCTAGCGGGGGGCAGAGATACGCAGTATTTT,CASSILAGGRDTQYF,TRBJ2-3,TRBD2,medium-sized,TRBV7-3
TGTGCCAGCAGTTGGGGCAGCGGCAATCAGCCCCAGCATTTT,CASSWGSGNQPQHF,TRBJ1-5,-,few,TRBV6-2/TRBV6-3
TGCGCCAGCAGCATGGACAGGCTGGGCCTTGAACCTGGAAACACCATATATTTT,CASSMDRLGLEPGNTIYF,TRBJ1-3,TRBD1,few,TRBV5-1
TGTGCCAGCAGTTTACAGGCAGGGCGCACAGATACGCAGTATTTT,CASSLQAGRTDTQYF,TRBJ2-3,-,-,TRBV28
TGTGCCAGCAGTTCTAACAGGGGCTTCTACAATGAGCAGTTCTTC,CASSSNRGFYNEQFF,TRBJ2-1,TRBD1,-,TRBV12-3/TRBV12-4
TGTGCCAGCAGCTTAGCGAAGGGCTCCGTGGGCACAGATACGCAGTATTTT,CASSLAKGSVGTDTQYF,TRBJ2-3,-,many,TRBV7-2
TGTGCCAGCAGTGAACCAGGACGCTCACCCCTCCACTTT,CASSEPGRSPLHF,TRBJ1-6,-,-,TRBV2
TGCGCCAGCAGCCAAGTGTCGGGGTATCCGCCCGGGGAGCTGTTTTTT,CASSQVSGYPPGELFF,TRBJ2-2,-,few,TRBV4-3
TGTGCCAGCAGTTTATCTAGGGGACTAGCGGGGGTCAGTGAGCAGTTCTTC,CASSLSRGLAGVSEQFF,TRBJ2-1,TRBD2,-,TRBV27
TGTGCCAGCAGTATGCAGGGGCTTCAGCCCCAGCATTTT,CASSMQGLQPQHF,TRBJ1-5,-,few,TRBV6-2/TRBV6-3
TGTGCCAGCAGCTTAGCGTTATTGTCGCCGCCCACTGAAGCTTTCTTT,CASSLALLSPPTEAFF,TRBJ1-1,-,few,TRBV11-2
TGTGCCAGCAGTTCGCCGGGACAGGGGGTTGAAAAACTGTTTTTT,CASSSPGQGVEKLFF,TRBJ1-4,TRBD1,few,TRBV6-5
TGTGCCAGCAGCTTACACGCGGGGGCCAACACAGATACGCAGTATTTT,CASSLHAGANTDTQYF,TRBJ2-3,-,many,TRBV7-2
TGTGCCATCAGTGCCGCAGTCAGGTCACCCCTCCACTTT,CAISAAVRSPLHF,TRBJ1-6,-,once,TRBV10-3
TGTGCCAGCAGTGCTTACAATGAGCAGTTCTTC,CASSAYNEQFF,TRBJ2-1,-,many,TRBV6-2/TRBV6-3
TGTGCCAGCAGCTTTACCCAGGGGCAGGGTGAAGCTTTCTTT,CASSFTQGQGEAFF,TRBJ1-1,-,many,TRBV11-1
TGCGCCAGCAGCTTCACAGCCGCGAACACCGGGGAGCTGTTTTTT,CASSFTAANTGELFF,TRBJ2-2,-,few,TRBV5-1
TGTGCCAGCAGTCCCACGACTAGCGGGGGTACAGATACGCAGTATTTT,CASSPTTSGGTDTQYF,TRBJ2-3,TRBD2,many,TRBV12-3/TRBV12-4
TGTGCCAGCAGTTTAGATGGCACAGCTTATCAGCCCCAGCATTTT,CASSLDGTAYQPQHF,TRBJ1-5,-,-,TRBV12-3/TRBV12-4
TGTGCCAGCAGCATTAGCGGGGGAATCACCGGGGAGCTGTTTTTT,CASSISGGITGELFF,TRBJ2-2,TRBD2,few,TRBV9
TGTGCCACTCACGGGACTAGCGGGGGGGCCGGCTACGAGCAGTACTTC,CATHGTSGGAGYEQYF,TRBJ2-7,TRBD2,many,TRBV19
TGTGCCAGCAGCTTAACCAGTAATCAGCCCCAGCATTTT,CASSLTSNQPQHF,TRBJ1-5,-,many,TRBV7-3
TGTGCCAGCAGTTACTCGGCAGAGTTAGGCACTGAAGCTTTCTTT,CASSYSAELGTEAFF,TRBJ1-1,-,once,TRBV6-5
TGTGCCTCCGGGACAGGACAACTCCAAGAGACCCAGTACTTC,CASGTGQLQETQYF,TRBJ2-5,TRBD1,-,TRBV5-5